These 19 T cell receptor beta chains came from one sample sequenced in a study of spatial heterogeneity in lung cancer. Each CDR3 protein gets one entry after TCRdb re-called the 5' RACE reads with MiXCR. In the table there are fewer than 100,000 distinct CDR3 sequences, 15% to 20% of which are singletons. Time point reported: blood at routine non-recurrence follow-up after resection. The sample was PBMCs, taken at follow-up. Every receptor here comes from a male donor with early-stage non-small cell lung cancer.

This clonotype was recorded a few times. The gene calls are TRBV29-1 and TRBJ2-5, with D possibly being TRBD2 (5 bases). The V gene's germline CDR1 is SQVTM and CDR2 ANQGSEA. This CDR3 comprises 11 residues. The V gene lost 3 bases and the J gene lost 5 bases, with 7 bases spanning the gap. The CDR3, as DNA: TGCAGCGTTGAGAGGGTGGAGACCCAGTACTTC. Translation: CSVERVETQYF.

V and J are TRBV20-1 and TRBJ1-5, with a possible D match to TRBD1 (5 bases). Per the germline V gene, CDR1 is DFQATT and CDR2 is SNEGSKA (reference sequence). The CDR3 covers 16 residues. Between the trimmed V and J ends, which lost 0 bases and 2 bases, there was a span of 14 bases. The CDR3 DNA reads as TGCAGTGCTAGAGAGGGGGGAGGGACGGGCAATCAGCCCCAGCATTTT. Translation: CSAREGGGTGNQPQHF.

V and J are TRBV12-3 or TRBV12-4 and TRBJ2-6, with a tentative D call TRBD1 (5 bases). Trimming shortened V by 3 bases and J by 2 bases, and 8 bases separated the two germline ends. The CDR3 spans 15 residues. The CDR3 spells CASSFQGAGANVLTF. CDR3 in DNA: TGTGCCAGCAGTTTCCAGGGCGCTGGGGCCAACGTCCTGACTTTC.

The rearrangement uses TRBV19 and TRBJ2-3; 9 nucleotides line up with TRBD1. This CDR3 has 16 amino acids. The germline gives CDR1 LNHDA, CDR2 SQIVND (reference sequence). J gave up 5 bases and V 5 bases, and 11 bases lay outside the gene matches. The CDR3 DNA reads TGTGCCAGTAGTTCCGGGACAGGGTACGTGGAAGATACGCAGTATTTT. It is translated as CASSSGTGYVEDTQYF.

This clonotype was counted between two and nine times. This chain connects TRBV19 to TRBJ2-1; 9 bases align to TRBD1. Trimming cost V 9 bases and J 8 bases; bases outside gene matches: 5. Germline CDR1 is LNHDA and CDR2 is SQIVND (reference sequence). The CDR3 totals 12 residues. The DNA for the CDR3 is TGTGCCAGCCGGGACAGGGCGGATGAGCAGTTCTTC. It is translated as CASRDRADEQFF. Variable domain in full (rest from reference TRBV19 and TRBJ2-1): DGGITQSPKYLFRKEGQNVTLSCEQNLNHDAMYWYRQDPGQGLRLIYYSQIVNDFQKGDIAEGYSVSREKKESFPLTVTSAQKNPTAFYLCASRDRADEQFFGPGTRLTVL.

V usage is TRBV4-1 and J usage is TRBJ2-7; 8 nucleotides agree with TRBD1. This CDR3 is 12 amino acids long. V was clipped by 3 bases and J by 9 bases; unmatched bases: 4. Per germline, CDR1 MGHRA and CDR2 YSYEKL. CDR3 sequence: CASSQDRATQYF. Here the CDR3 DNA reads TGCGCCAGCAGCCAGGACAGGGCAACGCAGTACTTC.

This clonotype turned up a few times. As DNA, the CDR3 is TGCGCCAGCAGCCCCCCTTCGGGAGATACCGATGAGCAGTTCTTC. Protein sequence: CASSPPSGDTDEQFF. The chain couples TRBV4-1 to TRBJ2-1, with D possibly being TRBD2 (6 bases). V was cut by 4 bases and J by 8 bases, with 18 bases left in between. The CDR3 is 15 amino acids. Germline CDR1 is MGHRA and CDR2 is YSYEKL.

V usage is TRBV12-3 or TRBV12-4 and J usage is TRBJ2-3, with 11 bases matching TRBD2. Trimming cost V 1 base and J 6 bases; bases outside gene matches: 3. The CDR3 consists of 15 residues. CDR3 coding DNA: TGTGCCAGCAGTTTAGTAGCGGGGGGGCCCGATACGCAGTATTTT. It translates to CASSLVAGGPDTQYF.

This clonotype appeared a few times. V usage is TRBV19 and J usage is TRBJ1-2; a possible D gene is TRBD1 (5 bases). This CDR3 has 11 residues. V was cut by 7 bases and J by 8 bases, with 11 bases left in between. Per germline, CDR1 LNHDA and CDR2 SQIVND (reference sequence). In nucleotides, the CDR3 is TGTGCCAGTACCCGGCAGGGAGGCTACACCTTC. Amino acid sequence: CASTRQGGYTF.

J is TRBJ2-1 and V is TRBV24-1, with 7 bases identical to TRBD1. The CDR3 runs 16 residues. Per germline, CDR1 KGHDR and CDR2 SFDVKD. Germline trimming cut 1 base from V and 4 bases from J; bases unmatched to any gene: 6. The CDR3 nucleotides read TGTGCCACCAGTGATTTAAACCCAGGGGGATACAATGAGCAGTTCTTC. Its protein is CATSDLNPGGYNEQFF.

This clonotype has ten or more counts. The chain combines TRBV7-6 with TRBJ2-2; the D is unclear. Germline V gene lookup returns CDR1 SGHVS and CDR2 FNYEAQ. V shed 1 base and J shed 5 bases, with 17 bases lying between them. CDR3 length equals 17 residues. The CDR3 loop reads CASSLVPPDLGTGELFF. CDR3 coding DNA: TGTGCCAGCAGCTTAGTGCCGCCGGATCTGGGGACCGGGGAGCTGTTTTTT. Looking up the rest from reference TRBV7-6 and TRBJ2-2 gives the full variable domain: GAGVSQSPRYKVTKRGQDVALRCDPISGHVSLYWYRQALGQGPEFLTYFNYEAQQDKSGLPNDRFSAERPEGSISTLTIQRTEQRDSAMYRCASSLVPPDLGTGELFFGEGSRLTVL.

CDR3 amino acids: CASSLFEDTGELFF. DNA of the CDR3: TGCGCCAGCAGCTTGTTTGAGGACACCGGGGAGCTGTTTTTT. This rearrangement joins TRBV5-1 to TRBJ2-2; D remains ambiguous. V was shortened by 1 base and J by 3 bases, with 7 bases between the two germline ends. This CDR3 has 14 residues. Per the germline V gene, CDR1 is SGHRS and CDR2 is YFSETQ.

This clonotype came up a few times. The chain couples TRBV4-1 to TRBJ2-4; TRBD1 matches at 9 bases. Unmatched junction bases numbered 3, after V lost 3 bases and J lost 6 bases. Germline loops: CDR1 MGHRA, CDR2 YSYEKL. The CDR3 sequence is 14 residues long. The CDR3 loop is CASSQRTGVNIQYF. The CDR3 DNA follows: TGCGCCAGCAGCCAGAGGACAGGGGTAAACATTCAGTACTTC.

The chain has TRBV3-1 and TRBJ2-1; 11 nucleotides agree with TRBD2. The V gene end was trimmed by 3 bases and the J gene end by 3 bases; junction bases not matched to a gene: 10. Germline CDR1 is LGHDT and CDR2 is YNNKEL (reference sequence). This CDR3 region has 18 residues. In nucleotides, the CDR3 is TGTGCCAGCAGCCATGATTTCGGGACTAGCGGTATCTACAATGAGCAGTTCTTC. Protein: CASSHDFGTSGIYNEQFF.

This clonotype was seen more than once but under ten times. The rearrangement uses TRBV20-1 and TRBJ1-3, with a tentative D call TRBD1 (6 bases). V was shortened by 6 bases and J by 0 bases, with 18 bases between the two germline ends. The CDR3 is 16 amino acids. Germline CDR1 reads DFQATT; CDR2 reads SNEGSKA (reference sequence). Here the CDR3 DNA reads TGCAGTGCCGAATCCAGGCAGGGGTTCTCTGGAAACACCATATATTTT. This gives the protein CSAESRQGFSGNTIYF.

This clonotype has more than one count but fewer than ten. CDR3 sequence (DNA): TGCGCCAGCAGCTTGGACCCGGGACAGGCCTCCTACGAGCAGTACTTC. Amino acids: CASSLDPGQASYEQYF. V and J are TRBV5-1 and TRBJ2-7; 8 bases are a match to TRBD1. With 0 bases clipped from V and 0 bases from J, the junction kept 5 bases outside the gene matches. The length of the CDR3 is 16 residues. The V gene's germline CDR1 is SGHRS and CDR2 YFSETQ.

V gene TRBV2 combines with J gene TRBJ1-1; D is possibly TRBD1 (5 bases). The CDR3 loop spans 14 amino acids. V gave up 4 bases and J gave up 0 bases, with 9 bases separating them. Germline values: CDR1 SNHLY, CDR2 FYNNEI. The CDR3 sequence: CASSGGPMNTEAFF. The DNA of the CDR3 is TGTGCCAGCAGTGGGGGACCCATGAACACTGAAGCTTTCTTT.

The V and J genes are TRBV29-1 and TRBJ2-5; the D is unclear. CDR1 and CDR2 (germline): SQVTM, ANQGSEA. V was pared by 6 bases and J by 2 bases, with 7 bases between. The CDR3 has 11 residues. The CDR3 sequence: CSVLIQETQYF. CDR3 coding DNA: TGCAGCGTCTTAATTCAAGAGACCCAGTACTTC. Looking up the rest from reference TRBV29-1 and TRBJ2-5 gives the full variable domain: SAVISQKPSRDICQRGTSLTIQCQVDSQVTMMFWYRQQPGQSLTLIATANQGSEATYESGFVIDKFPISRPNLTFSTLTVSNMSPEDSSIYLCSVLIQETQYFGPGTRLLVL.

This clonotype was detected a few times. The chain employs TRBV5-1 and TRBJ2-1, with TRBD2 identical over 7 bases. The ends lost 7 bases at V and 4 bases at J; junction bases unmatched: 11. Per germline, CDR1 SGHRS and CDR2 YFSETQ. The CDR3 is 15 amino acids. The DNA for the CDR3 is TGCGCCAGCCAGGTAGTGGGAGGGAAGTACAATGAGCAGTTCTTC. Amino acid sequence: CASQVVGGKYNEQFF. The complete variable domain, with remaining parts taken from reference TRBV5-1 and TRBJ2-1, reads KAGVTQTPRYLIKTRGQQVTLSCSPISGHRSVSWYQQTPGQGLQFLFEYFSETQRNKGNFPGRFSGRQFSNSRSEMNVSTLELGDSALYLCASQVVGGKYNEQFFGPGTRLTVL.